The 6 T cell receptor beta chains reported below all come from one sample, sequenced in a study of T cell repertoires in cytomegalovirus infection (dated by TCRdb to the late 2010s). In the paper's terms, the treatment or condition label means: in vitro stimulation with specific CMV peptide epitopes to enrich CMV-specific T cells. Sequencing instrument: Illumina HiSeq 1500. In TCRdb, the public reads were trimmed at Q25 with fastp and aligned with MiXCR, with productive beta chains retained. Here each entry gathers all rows of one CDR3 protein and keeps the most common genes and DNA. For this sample there are hundreds of thousands of distinct CDR3 sequences; around 30% appear just once. Roughly 16% of the sample rests with the top ten. Their cognate antigens are unknown. Sequenced here: cultured PBMCs, sampled from culture after CMV antigen stimulation. All receptors derive from a human donor in good health (CMV status not recorded). Some clones in this sample may be carry-over from other donors' samples.

The rearrangement links TRBV19 to TRBJ2-1, with 7 bases lining up with TRBD2. The CDR3 covers 17 residues. Germline assignment: CDR1 LNHDA and CDR2 SQIVND (reference sequence). V lost 6 bases to trimming and J lost 2 bases; unmatched junction nucleotides: 13. CDR3 region: CASSWAGVLQPYNEQFF. The CDR3 DNA reads TGTGCCAGTAGCTGGGCGGGAGTCCTTCAGCCCTACAATGAGCAGTTCTTC.

This chain joins TRBV7-2 and TRBJ1-4; possible D gene TRBD1, 6 bases. V lost 1 base and J 8 bases, leaving 14 bases between the germline ends. The CDR3 length is 15 residues. Per germline, CDR1 SGHTA and CDR2 FQGNSA. CDR3 protein: CASSLGSRGDEKLFF. The CDR3 nucleotides are TGTGCCAGCAGCTTAGGGTCGAGGGGGGACGAAAAACTGTTTTTT. Using reference TRBV7-2 and TRBJ1-4 for the parts outside the CDR3, the full variable domain is GAGVSQSPSNKVTEKGKDVELRCDPISGHTALYWYRQSLGQGLEFLIYFQGNSAPDKSGLPSDRFSAERTGGSVSTLTIQRTQQEDSAVYLCASSLGSRGDEKLFFGSGTQLSVL.

A few counts support this clonotype. The chain has TRBV27 and TRBJ1-2; tentatively, D is TRBD1 (5 bases). The V gene lost 4 bases and the J gene lost 2 bases, with 14 bases spanning the gap. CDR3 length equals 15 residues. Germline lookup yields CDR1 MNHEY and CDR2 SMNVEV (reference sequence). The CDR3 here is CASSSVAGRNYGYTF. The CDR3 DNA sequence: TGTGCCAGCAGTTCGGTTGCAGGGCGAAACTATGGCTACACCTTC.

This chain connects TRBV9 to TRBJ2-5; D uncertain. Germline V gene sequence: CDR1 SGDLS, CDR2 YYNGEE. Trimming took off 1 base at V and 1 base at J, with 11 bases between the two ends. This CDR3 region has 15 residues. CDR3 bases: TGTGCCAGCAGCGTAAGTGATATAGCCCAAGAGACCCAGTACTTC. This sequence encodes CASSVSDIAQETQYF.

This clonotype appeared once. CDR3 DNA: TGCGCCAGCAGCTTGGCTCGGGTGGGGGATGAGCAGTTCTTC. Protein sequence: CASSLARVGDEQFF. This chain links TRBV5-1 with TRBJ2-1, with D perhaps being TRBD1 or TRBD2 (5 bases each). V was shortened by 0 bases and J by 8 bases, with 12 bases between the two germline ends. The CDR3 runs to 14 residues. CDR1 is SGHRS, CDR2 YFSETQ, per germline.

This clonotype turned up a few times. The chain links TRBV7-9 to TRBJ1-4; D is ambiguous. Germline values: CDR1 SEHNR, CDR2 FQNEAQ (reference sequence). V was trimmed by 3 bases and J by 4 bases, leaving 9 bases between them. The CDR3 sequence is 14 residues long. This CDR3 reads CASSFLPDNEKLFF. CDR3 coding DNA: TGTGCCAGCAGCTTCCTCCCCGATAATGAAAAACTGTTTTTT.